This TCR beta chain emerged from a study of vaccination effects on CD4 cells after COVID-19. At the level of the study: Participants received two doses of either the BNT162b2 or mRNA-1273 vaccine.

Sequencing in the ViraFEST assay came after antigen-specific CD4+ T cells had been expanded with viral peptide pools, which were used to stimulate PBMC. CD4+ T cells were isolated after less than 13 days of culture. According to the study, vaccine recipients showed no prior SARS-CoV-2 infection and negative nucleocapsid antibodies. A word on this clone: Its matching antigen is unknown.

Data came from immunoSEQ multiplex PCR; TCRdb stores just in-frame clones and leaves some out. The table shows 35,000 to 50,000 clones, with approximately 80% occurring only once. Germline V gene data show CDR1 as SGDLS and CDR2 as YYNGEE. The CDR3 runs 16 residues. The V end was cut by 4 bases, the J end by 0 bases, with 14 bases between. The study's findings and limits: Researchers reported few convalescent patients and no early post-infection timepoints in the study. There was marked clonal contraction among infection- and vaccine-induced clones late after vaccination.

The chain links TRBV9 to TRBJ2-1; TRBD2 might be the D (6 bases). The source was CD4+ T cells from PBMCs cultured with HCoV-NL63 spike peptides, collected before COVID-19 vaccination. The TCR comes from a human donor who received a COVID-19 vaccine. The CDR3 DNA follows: TGTGCCAGCAGCCCCTTAGGAGGGGCCTCCTACAATGAGCAGTTCTTC. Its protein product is CASSPLGGASYNEQFF.